The 8 T cell receptor beta chains listed next were all sequenced from one sample in a study of tumor-infiltrating lymphocytes in oesophageal squamous cell carcinoma (dated by TCRdb to 2016 to 2017). Library prep was done by PCR. Sequencing was carried out with an Illumina HiSeq 2000. TCRdb's own reprocessing of the public reads used fastp at Q25 and MiXCR and kept productive beta chains. Rows with one shared CDR3 protein collapse into an entry with the most common genes and DNA. Across this sample there are more than 15,000 distinct CDR3 sequences, with approximately 40% seen only once. The ten biggest clones cover about 13% of the sample. What was sequenced was normal esophageal tissue next to the tumor. The origin of the receptors is a male donor with esophageal squamous cell carcinoma.

The V gene is TRBV12-3 or TRBV12-4, the J gene TRBJ2-7, with D maybe TRBD2 (6 bases). V was pared by 6 bases and J by 3 bases, with 12 bases between. This CDR3 is built from 13 residues. CDR3 DNA: TGTGCCAGCAGCCGACTAGAGCTCTACGAGCAGTACTTC. It encodes CASSRLELYEQYF.

This clonotype was counted at least ten times. A much more abundant neighbour one base away suggests this may be a read error. The J gene is TRBJ2-7, the V gene TRBV7-3; the D call may be TRBD1 or TRBD2 (5 bases each). The CDR3 sequence is 15 residues long. V lost 4 bases, J lost 7 bases, and 20 bases lay in between. Germline V gene lookup returns CDR1 SGHTA and CDR2 FQGTGA. The CDR3 protein is CASSSSGGSYNEQYF. CDR3 sequence (DNA): TGTGCCAGCAGCTCAAGTGGGGGTTCCTACAATGAGCAGTACTTC.

The chain uses TRBV6-1 and TRBJ2-5, with 7 bases aligning to TRBD1. V trimming: 5 bases; J trimming: 6 bases; junction bases outside the gene matches: 12. This CDR3 region has 15 residues. CDR1 is MNHNS, CDR2 SASEGT, per germline. CDR3 DNA: TGTGCCAGCAGTTACGAGACAGGGCCATTGAAGACCCAGTACTTC. Translation: CASSYETGPLKTQYF.

This clonotype was picked up one time. Relative to the germline gene, one junction end is altered; a read error may explain this. The genes are TRBV7-2 and TRBJ1-6, with a tentative D call TRBD1 (5 bases). CDR1 and CDR2 (germline): SGHTA, FQGNSA. The CDR3 covers 12 residues. DNA for the CDR3: TGTGCCAGCAGCCCAGGGTTGGCACCCCTCCACTTC. Residues: CASSPGLAPLHF. Filled out from reference TRBV7-2 and TRBJ1-6, the complete variable domain reads GAGVSQSPSNKVTEKGKDVELRCDPISGHTALYWYRQSLGQGLEFLIYFQGNSAPDKSGLPSDRFSAERTGGSVSTLTIQRTQQEDSAVYLCASSPGLAPLHFGNGTRLTVT.

As for this clonotype: Its ends do not fully match the called genes, so a read error is possible. The V and J genes are TRBV6-6 and TRBJ2-5; D uncertain. The CDR3 is 15 residues long. Germline assignment: CDR1 MNHNY and CDR2 SVGAGI (reference sequence). This CDR3 reads CASSNFQRELESQYF. The CDR3 DNA is TGTGCCAGCAGCAACTTCCAGAGAGAACTTGAGAGCCAGTACTTC.

As for this clonotype: The junction departs from germline at one end; a sequencing error may be responsible. V is TRBV7-6 and J is TRBJ2-7; 11 bases line up with TRBD2. Judging by the DNA end, TRBJ2-1 fits better; the J call may be wrong. Germline V gene data show CDR1 as SGHVS and CDR2 as FNYEAQ. The CDR3 is 16 residues long. The CDR3 sequence: CASSPYSSGGWDEQFF. The DNA for the CDR3 is TGTGCTAGCAGCCCCTACTCTAGCGGGGGGTGGGATGAGCAGTTCTTC.

Regarding this clonotype: It may be a read error: a sequence one base away is much more abundant. The chain combines TRBV4-2 with TRBJ2-5, with D perhaps TRBD2 (5 bases). Germline V gene data show CDR1 as LGHNA and CDR2 as YNFKEQ. This CDR3 is 12 amino acids long. V shed 5 bases and J shed 11 bases, with 15 bases lying between them. CDR3 bases: TGTGCCAGCAGCTCAGCGGTGAGGGAGCAGTACTTC. It codes for CASSSAVREQYF.

V gene TRBV27 combines with J gene TRBJ2-1, with TRBD2 matching over 9 bases. This CDR3 comprises 15 residues. Trimming took 3 bases from V and 3 from J; bases not matched to a gene: 3. Germline loops: CDR1 MNHEY, CDR2 SMNVEV (reference sequence). CDR3 nucleotides: TGTGCCAGCAGTTTTCTAGCGGGATTCTACAATGAGCAGTTCTTC. Translation gives CASSFLAGFYNEQFF.